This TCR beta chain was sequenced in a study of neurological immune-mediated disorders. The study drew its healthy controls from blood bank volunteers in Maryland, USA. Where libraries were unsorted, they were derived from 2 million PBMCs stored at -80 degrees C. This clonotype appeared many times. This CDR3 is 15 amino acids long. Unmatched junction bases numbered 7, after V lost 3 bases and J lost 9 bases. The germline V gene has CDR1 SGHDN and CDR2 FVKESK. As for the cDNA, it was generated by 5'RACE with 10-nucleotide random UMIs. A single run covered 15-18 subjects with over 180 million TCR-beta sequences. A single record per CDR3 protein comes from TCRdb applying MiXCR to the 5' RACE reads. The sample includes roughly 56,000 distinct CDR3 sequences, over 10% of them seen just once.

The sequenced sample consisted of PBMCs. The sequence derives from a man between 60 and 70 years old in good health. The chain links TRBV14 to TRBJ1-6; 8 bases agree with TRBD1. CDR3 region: CASSHDRGGISPLHF. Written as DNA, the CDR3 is TGTGCCAGCAGCCACGACAGGGGAGGTATTTCACCCCTCCACTTT.